This T cell receptor (beta chain) was recovered during a study of T cells in Graves' hyperthyroidism and ophthalmopathy. Amplification targeted TCR beta CDR3 regions from RNA transcripts. During a first-round RT-PCR of the TCR CDR3, the HTBI primer set was used. Each CDR3 protein is one row after TCRdb ran MiXCR on the multiplex PCR reads. The table lists about 590,000 distinct CDR3 sequences, 15% to 19% of them singletons. V lost 5 bases, J lost 6 bases, and 23 bases lay in between. There are 17 residues in the CDR3. The germline V gene encodes CDR1 SGHTA and CDR2 FQGTGA. This clonotype was seen many times. Its target is unknown. Study results and caveats: Blood samples included most of the expanded thyroid clonotypes exceeding 0.001. Ophthalmopathy got predicted by the model a median approximately 6.3 months before its onset.

The source is a woman aged 30 to 39 with Graves' hyperthyroidism. Sequencing used blood. The chain links TRBV7-3 to TRBJ2-1; D possibly matches TRBD1 or TRBD2 (5 bases each). In DNA form, the CDR3 reads TGTGCCAGCAGCAAACAAGGGACGCCTTTTGATTTCAATGAGCAGTTCTTC. This codes for CASSKQGTPFDFNEQFF.